A single sample is the source of the 15 T cell receptor beta chains below, sequenced in a study of cytomegalovirus exposure and HLA in healthy donors. Use of 60 Vbeta and 13 Jbeta primers characterized the PCR. Sequenced by immunoSEQ multiplex PCR; TCRdb stores in-frame clones only, minus some. The sample has about 200,000 clones; around 80% are singletons. The sample was PBMCs. The receptors here all came from a man aged 25 to 45 in good health and CMV-seronegative.

V is TRBV19 and J is TRBJ1-2; D gene ambiguous. Germline lookup yields CDR1 LNHDA and CDR2 SQIVND (reference sequence). Between the trimmed V and J ends, which lost 7 bases and 4 bases, there was a span of 10 bases. The CDR3 is 12 residues long. The CDR3 DNA follows: TGTGCCAGTACGGCCGGAGCCTATGGCTACACCTTC. It specifies CASTAGAYGYTF.

V usage is TRBV19 and J usage is TRBJ2-2; no reliable D call. The germline V gene encodes CDR1 LNHDA and CDR2 SQIVND (reference sequence). V was pared by 7 bases and J by 0 bases, with 12 bases between. The CDR3 length is 15 residues. CDR3 protein: CASNLVPSNTGELFF. The DNA for the CDR3 is TGTGCCAGTAATTTAGTCCCTTCGAACACCGGGGAGCTGTTTTTT.

This clone was seen only a few times. Here the CDR3 reads CASSLSDRVTKTQYF. The DNA for the CDR3 is TGTGCCAGCAGCTTGAGTGACAGGGTTACTAAGACCCAGTACTTC. The V and J genes are TRBV7-2 and TRBJ2-5; 7 bases map to TRBD1. The CDR3 spans 15 residues. The junction had 10 bases not matched to a gene; V was cut back by 3 bases and J by 6 bases. Germline assignment: CDR1 SGHTA and CDR2 FQGNSA.

V and J are TRBV28 and TRBJ2-1; 10 positions agree with TRBD2. J lost 7 bases, V lost 5 bases, and 14 bases had no gene match. From germline, CDR1 is MDHEN and CDR2 SYDVKM. This CDR3 region has 17 residues. In nucleotides, the CDR3 is TGTGCCAGCAGTCTGGGGGCTAGCGGGGGAATTTTGAATGAGCAGTTCTTC. Translated, it gives CASSLGASGGILNEQFF. The variable domain in full, with the rest retrieved from reference TRBV28 and TRBJ2-1, is DVKVTQSSRYLVKRTGEKVFLECVQDMDHENMFWYRQDPGLGLRLIYFSYDVKMKEKGDIPEGYSVSREKKERFSLILESASTNQTSMYLCASSLGASGGILNEQFFGPGTRLTVL.

The V gene is TRBV29-1, the J gene TRBJ1-2, with a tentative D call TRBD1 (5 bases). CDR1 and CDR2 (germline): SQVTM, ANQGSEA. Trimming took 3 bases from V and 4 from J, leaving 15 bases between them. The CDR3 spans 14 residues. Here the CDR3 reads CSVEYPGGRYGYTF. The CDR3 DNA is TGCAGCGTTGAGTATCCCGGGGGACGCTATGGCTACACCTTC.

V gene TRBV19 combines with J gene TRBJ1-2; maybe TRBD1 (6 bases). Germline V gene data show CDR1 as LNHDA and CDR2 as SQIVND (reference sequence). Trimming shortened V by 4 bases and J by 2 bases, and 8 bases separated the two germline ends. There are 13 residues in the CDR3. The CDR3 region has the DNA TGTGCCAGTAGTAACAGGGAAAACTATGGCTACACCTTC. It codes for CASSNRENYGYTF.

This rearrangement joins TRBV7-9 to TRBJ1-1; D is perhaps TRBD1 (6 bases). The length of the CDR3 is 15 residues. The germline V gene encodes CDR1 SEHNR and CDR2 FQNEAQ (reference sequence). The V and J ends lost 4 bases and 2 bases respectively, with 14 bases between them. CDR3 residues: CASSWGRGRNTEAFF. The CDR3 region has the DNA TGTGCCAGCAGCTGGGGCAGGGGAAGAAACACTGAAGCTTTCTTT.

The chain joins TRBV2 to TRBJ2-7, with D possibly being TRBD2 (6 bases). The CDR3 runs 17 residues. With 6 bases removed from V and 4 bases from J, the gap between germline ends came to 25 bases. Germline CDR1 SNHLY, CDR2 FYNNEI. The CDR3 protein is CASRPEGTGETVYEQYF. CDR3 in DNA: TGTGCCAGCAGGCCGGAGGGCACGGGGGAGACGGTTTACGAGCAGTACTTC.

The chain links TRBV5-5 to TRBJ2-7; TRBD2 matches 7 bases. With 3 bases clipped from V and 0 bases from J, the junction kept 9 bases outside the gene matches. The CDR3 contains 16 residues. Germline CDR1 and CDR2: SGHKS and YYEKEE (reference sequence). The CDR3 region has the DNA TGTGCCAGCAGCTCGTGGATGGGGGGGAGCTCCTACGAGCAGTACTTC. This translates into CASSSWMGGSSYEQYF.

The rearrangement uses TRBV27 and TRBJ2-5, with 10 bases that match TRBD2. The V and J ends lost 4 bases and 2 bases, in that order; junction bases with no gene match: 7. The CDR3 sequence is 16 residues long. CDR1 is MNHEY, CDR2 SMNVEV, per germline (reference sequence). The CDR3 DNA reads as TGTGCCAGCAGTTCCCCCAGCGGGGGGGGGCAAGAGACCCAGTACTTC. Translating gives CASSSPSGGGQETQYF.

The chain uses TRBV28 and TRBJ1-4; D is undetermined. Trimming removed 3 bases from V and 8 bases from J, with 16 bases in between. The CDR3 spans 15 residues. Germline-derived CDR1 and CDR2 are MDHEN and SYDVKM. The CDR3 DNA follows: TGTGCCAGCAGTTTTTTCGGGTCCAGAGGAGAAAAACTGTTTTTT. Its protein is CASSFFGSRGEKLFF. Drawing the rest from reference TRBV28 and TRBJ1-4, the complete variable domain is DVKVTQSSRYLVKRTGEKVFLECVQDMDHENMFWYRQDPGLGLRLIYFSYDVKMKEKGDIPEGYSVSREKKERFSLILESASTNQTSMYLCASSFFGSRGEKLFFGSGTQLSVL.

V is TRBV13 and J is TRBJ1-6, with TRBD1 matching over 7 bases. Per germline, CDR1 PRHDT and CDR2 FYEKMQ (reference sequence). After removal of 6 bases from V and 7 bases from J, the junction contained 6 bases not matched to a gene. This CDR3 has 14 amino acids. CDR3 amino acids: CASSSGTANSPLHF. CDR3 nucleotide sequence: TGTGCCAGCAGTTCCGGGACAGCAAATTCACCCCTCCACTTT.

This clone was observed once. J is TRBJ1-2 and V is TRBV18; TRBD1 aligns across 8 bases. Germline CDR1 and CDR2: KGHSH and LQKENI. With V trimmed by 3 bases and J by 5 bases, 8 bases remained unmatched. The CDR3 has 15 residues. The CDR3 nucleotides are TGTGCCAGCTCACCCGATGACAGGGGTGGATATGGCTACACCTTC. This sequence encodes CASSPDDRGGYGYTF. Drawing the rest from reference TRBV18 and TRBJ1-2, the complete variable domain is NAGVMQNPRHLVRRRGQEARLRCSPMKGHSHVYWYRQLPEEGLKFMVYLQKENIIDESGMPKERFSAEFPKEGPSILRIQQVVRGDSAAYFCASSPDDRGGYGYTFGSGTRLTVV.

This clone appeared a few times. The V and J genes are TRBV6-6 and TRBJ1-6; a weak D match, TRBD1 (6 bases). Germline V CDR1 and CDR2: MNHNY, SVGAGI (reference sequence). The CDR3 consists of 13 residues. Trimming took 4 bases from V and 8 from J, leaving 9 bases between them. CDR3 sequence reads: CASSSDSHSPLHF. In DNA form, the CDR3 reads TGTGCCAGCAGTTCGGACAGCCATTCACCCCTCCACTTT.

The chain recombines TRBV5-6 with TRBJ2-7; 8 bases are a match to TRBD2. The CDR3 contains 17 residues. Germline CDR1 and CDR2: SGHDT and YYEEEE. After removal of 3 bases from V and 3 bases from J, the junction contained 14 bases not matched to a gene. The CDR3 nucleotides are TGTGCCAGCAGCTCCCGCCCCCCGGGGGGGCCCAGCTACGAGCAGTACTTC. It codes for CASSSRPPGGPSYEQYF.